The rows below give T cell receptor beta chains drawn from one sample of a study of long-term antiretroviral therapy in people with HIV. Clones were read by immunoSEQ multiplex PCR, and TCRdb kept only the in-frame ones, dropping some. The sample consists of approximately 15,000 clones, approximately 79% of them appearing once. The specimen was unsorted PBMCs, collected 0.1 years after starting antiretroviral therapy. All receptors come from a man aged 18 to 30 with HIV. The CDR3 runs from the conserved cysteine through the conserved F or W. The order of the fields is D gene, J gene, V gene, clone size, CDR3 DNA, CDR3 protein. A D gene is named only where the DNA matches it firmly. Part of the rows lack a size; the others show once, few, many or a class for expanded clones.

. | TRBJ2-3 | TRBV11-1 | medium-sized | TGTGCCAGCAGCTTCAGTGATACGCAGTATTTT | CASSFSDTQYF
. | TRBJ2-7 | TRBV19 | . | TGTGCCAGTAGTACCCGTGACTCCTACGAGCAGTACTTC | CASSTRDSYEQYF
. | TRBJ1-2 | TRBV5-5 | . | TGTGCCAGCAGCTTGTGGACCCTGGGGCACTATGGCTACACCTTC | CASSLWTLGHYGYTF
TRBD2 | TRBJ2-7 | TRBV7-6 | . | TGTGCCAGCAGCTTAGATCCCGGGAGGTCGGAGGAGCAGTACTTC | CASSLDPGRSEEQYF
TRBD2 | TRBJ2-3 | TRBV27 | . | TGTGCCAGCTCCGCCCAGGCGGGAGGGCCAGGAGATACGCAGTATTTT | CASSAQAGGPGDTQYF
. | TRBJ1-1 | TRBV6-6 | . | TGTGCCAGCAACATGGGGTCTGAAGCTTTCTTT | CASNMGSEAFF
. | TRBJ1-3 | TRBV12-2 | . | TGTGCAAGTCGCTTCGTAGTATACGGAAACACCATATATTTT | CASRFVVYGNTIYF
TRBD1 | TRBJ1-2 | TRBV6-6 | . | TGTGCCAGCATCCTTCCGGGACAGGGGTATCATGGCTACACCTTC | CASILPGQGYHGYTF
TRBD1 | TRBJ2-2 | TRBV5-4 | . | TGTGCCTCCTTGAACAGGGGAAATACCGGGGAGCTGTTTTTT | CASLNRGNTGELFF
TRBD2 | TRBJ2-3 | TRBV5-1 | once | TGCGCCAGCAGCCCTGGGACTATCACAGATACGCAGTATTTT | CASSPGTITDTQYF
. | TRBJ1-4 | TRBV6-1 | . | TGTGCCAGCAGGGAGGGGCTCGGGGAACTGTTTTTT | CASREGLGELFF
. | TRBJ1-2 | TRBV7-9 | . | TGTGCCAGCACCCCCCTGGGTAGTGGCTACACCTTC | CASTPLGSGYTF
TRBD2 | TRBJ2-3 | TRBV4-3 | . | TGCGCCAGCAGCTTCGGAAGCGGGGGGGCCTCAGATACGCAGTATTTT | CASSFGSGGASDTQYF
TRBD2 | TRBJ2-1 | TRBV7-9 | . | TGTGCCAGCAGCCCGACTAGCGGGGCTTGGAATGAGCAGTTCTTC | CASSPTSGAWNEQFF
. | TRBJ2-1 | TRBV10-3 | . | TGTGCCATCAGTGATGGAAATGAGCAGTTCTTC | CAISDGNEQFF
TRBD1 | TRBJ1-1 | TRBV7-2 | . | TGTGCCAGCAGCTTAAACAGGGGCGGTGGCACTGAAGCTTTCTTT | CASSLNRGGGTEAFF
. | TRBJ2-3 | TRBV5-5 | once | TGTGCCAGCAGCTTGGGAGGGGTGGCAGATACGCAGTATTTT | CASSLGGVADTQYF
. | TRBJ2-7 | TRBV6-5 | . | TGTGCCAGCAGTTACCCCACCGGGGAGCAGTACTTC | CASSYPTGEQYF
. | TRBJ1-2 | TRBV25-1 | few | TGTGCCACGCAGCAGGGAAATGGCGGGAGCGGCTATGGCTACACCTTC | CATQQGNGGSGYGYTF
. | TRBJ1-4 | TRBV2 | . | TGTGCCAGCAGTGAGGGAAACCTCAATCTTGAAAAACTGTTTTTT | CASSEGNLNLEKLFF
TRBD2 | TRBJ2-3 | TRBV5-6 | . | TGTGCCAGCAGCTTTGGGAGGGGTGCCACAGATACGCAGTATTTT | CASSFGRGATDTQYF
TRBD1 | TRBJ1-1 | TRBV29-1 | . | TGCAGCGTTGAAGAGGTCCAACGGGACAGGGTATACACTGAAGCTTTCTTT | CSVEEVQRDRVYTEAFF
TRBD1 | TRBJ1-3 | TRBV5-4 | once | TGTGCCAGCAGCCGGGGACAGGGGGAAGACTCTGGAAACACCATATATTTT | CASSRGQGEDSGNTIYF
. | TRBJ1-2 | TRBV19 | few | TGTGCCAGTAGTACGTGGGGGAACTATGGCTACACCTTC | CASSTWGNYGYTF
. | TRBJ1-5 | TRBV6-5 | . | TGTGCCAGCAGTTACTCGAACACACAGCCCCAGCATTTT | CASSYSNTQPQHF
. | TRBJ2-1 | TRBV9 | once | TGTGCCAGCAGCGTTTCTTCGTTCGGGAATGAGCAGTTCTTC | CASSVSSFGNEQFF
. | TRBJ1-5 | TRBV28 | . | TGTGCCAGCACCTCTGGTTGGGATCAGCCCCAGCATTTT | CASTSGWDQPQHF
. | TRBJ1-1 | TRBV5-6 | few | TGTGCCAGCAGCAGAGACAGGATGAACACTGAAGCTTTCTTT | CASSRDRMNTEAFF
TRBD2 | TRBJ2-2 | TRBV6-5 | once | TGTGCCAGCAGTTGGGCCGGGGGGAGGAACACCGGGGAGCTGTTTTTT | CASSWAGGRNTGELFF
TRBD1 | TRBJ2-7 | TRBV19 | once | TGTGCCAGTAGGGCCGGGACAGGGCCTTACGAGCAGTACTTC | CASRAGTGPYEQYF
. | TRBJ1-4 | TRBV6-6 | . | TGTGCCAGCAGCACATCATCTGCAACTAATGAAAAACTGTTTTTT | CASSTSSATNEKLFF
TRBD1 | TRBJ1-1 | TRBV19 | . | TGTGCCAGTAAAGGGGGCGGCACTGAAGCTTTCTTT | CASKGGGTEAFF
TRBD2 | TRBJ2-1 | TRBV7-4 | . | TGTGCCAACCTGAACGAGCGGGATCCATCCAATGAGCAGTTCTTC | CANLNERDPSNEQFF
. | TRBJ2-2 | TRBV19 | . | TGTGCCACGAAGGGCGAAAGCACCGGGGAGCTGTTTTTT | CATKGESTGELFF
. | TRBJ1-1 | TRBV30 | . | TGTGCCTGGAGTCCTCCGGGAAGCCGAGAAGCTTTCTTT | CAWSPPGSREAFF
. | TRBJ2-5 | TRBV7-9 | . | TGTGCCAGCAGCTTAGGTTGGCAGCCCCAAGAGACCCAGTACTTC | CASSLGWQPQETQYF
. | TRBJ2-3 | TRBV18 | . | TGTGCCAGCTCACGGGACCCATTTGTAGGAGATACGCAGTATTTT | CASSRDPFVGDTQYF
. | TRBJ2-1 | TRBV11-1 | once | TGTGCCAGCAGCACCTGGAGCGGTAACAATGAGCAGTTCTTC | CASSTWSGNNEQFF
. | TRBJ1-4 | TRBV30 | . | TGTGCCTGGAGTGTAAGGGCGCTTAGCGGGGATGAAAAACTGTTTTTT | CAWSVRALSGDEKLFF
TRBD1 | TRBJ1-4 | TRBV5-6 | . | TGTGCCAGCAGCTTGTCCGGGACAGGGGGGGAAAAACTGTTTTTT | CASSLSGTGGEKLFF
. | TRBJ2-7 | TRBV7-2 | . | TGTGCCAGCAGCTTCGGGCCCGCCGAGCAGTACTTC | CASSFGPAEQYF
TRBD2 | TRBJ2-5 | TRBV9 | once | TGTGCCAGCGGTAGCGGGGAGGGGGAGACCCAGTACTTC | CASGSGEGETQYF
. | TRBJ1-4 | TRBV29-1 | . | TGCAGCGTTGAGGTGGGAGGGAATGAAAAACTGTTTTTT | CSVEVGGNEKLFF
. | TRBJ2-1 | TRBV5-5 | once | TGTGCCAGCAGCTCCGTCGATCTAAGGTATGAGCAGTTCTTC | CASSSVDLRYEQFF
. | TRBJ2-1 | TRBV27 | once | TGTGCCAGCAGTGTAAGTGGGTTAAGCTACAATGAGCAGTTCTTC | CASSVSGLSYNEQFF
. | TRBJ1-1 | TRBV29-1 | . | TGCAGCGTTTACGCCTCCTGGGGGAACACTGAAGCTTTCTTT | CSVYASWGNTEAFF
. | TRBJ2-3 | TRBV7-2 | once | TGTGCCAGCAGCGCCGTCGACAGGACGCAGTATTTT | CASSAVDRTQYF
. | TRBJ1-3 | TRBV11-2 | . | TGTGCCAGCAGCTTAGCAGGGTCTGGAAACACCATATATTTT | CASSLAGSGNTIYF
. | TRBJ2-3 | TRBV6-6 | . | TGTGCCAGCAGGACCGTTTCCTCGAGCTCGCAGTATTTT | CASRTVSSSSQYF
. | TRBJ1-1 | TRBV20-1 | once | TGCAGTGCTATACATTACACTGAAGCTTTCTTT | CSAIHYTEAFF
TRBD1 | TRBJ2-2 | TRBV5-1 | . | TGCGCCAGCAGCTTGGGACAGGGACCCGGGGAGCTGTTTTTT | CASSLGQGPGELFF
. | TRBJ1-2 | TRBV27 | few | TGTGCCAGCAGTTCAACGGTCTACTATGGCTACACCTTC | CASSSTVYYGYTF